This T cell receptor beta chain was captured in a study of blood T cell repertoires in COVID-19 (dated by TCRdb to 2019 to 2021). General notes on the study: Collaborator samples came from the United States, Italy and Spain and covered acute and convalescent phases of COVID-19. The material from the prospective study consisted of cDNA or gDNA derived from T cells, B-cell-depleted T cells, or PBMCs. The dataset comprised deeply sampled blood TCRbeta repertoires from subjects exposed to, actively infected with, or recovered from COVID-19. The repertoires were released in a freely available public database intended as a resource for research on the immune response to SARS-CoV-2. The samples were drawn from two sources: the first 160 participants of the ongoing ImmuneRACE study, and approximately 1,300 subjects contributed by 6 global collaborators. A de-identified subject ID, COVID-19 status, age in years and sex were almost always included in the sample metadata. Where available, HLA class I and class II types were obtained from metadata supplied by the sample provider rather than from assay-based typing. Findings and caveats that apply to the study as a whole: How much clinical and demographic metadata was included differed by source and by participant, and the metadata was provided uncurated.

A word on this clone: Its antigen specificity is not known. Base qualities are not provided; no much larger clone lies one nucleotide away.

CDR1 MNHEY and CDR2 SVGAGI are derived from the germline V gene. Including cysteine and phenylalanine, the CDR3 has 14 amino acids. The kept DNA is CDR3 alone, 42 bases in frame from the first base. The V end loses 5 bases and the J end loses 1 base, and a stretch of 10 bases separates them. The collaborating institutions used their own protocols to collect whole blood in K2EDTA tubes. For TCRbeta analysis, collaborators shipped samples as frozen whole blood, isolated PBMCs, or DNA extracted from either of those sample types. The immunoSEQ Assay, a bias-controlled multiplex PCR, was used to amplify TCRbeta CDR3 regions from genomic DNA. Regarding the original processing steps: The number of nucleated cells in each sample was estimated by amplification of reference gene primers within the assay. To quantify the absolute abundance of each unique TCRbeta CDR3 rearrangement, sequence reads were collapsed and filtered. For each sample, productive Simpson clonality was calculated as the square root of Simpson's diversity index across productive rearrangements. TCRdb re-hosts the immuneACCESS table, in-frame sequences only. Its copies lack some clones; in the studies checked, an unresolved V gene accounts for under half of them, and the cause for the rest is not known. Clonal size and the V and J genes are those of that table, whereas D and trimming came from the DNA. The sample table lists around 26,000 clones, approximately 82% of them with a count of one. The ten largest clones represent under 35% of the sample.

The chain is assembled from TRBV6-5 and TRBJ2-3, with the D gene not clear enough to name. The sequencing sample was made of peripheral blood. This clonotype was sampled from a human donor in a cohort sampled during active COVID-19. The CDR3 corresponds to CASSLAGGTDTQYF. DNA sequence: TGTGCCAGCAGTCTCGCTGGAGGCACAGATACGCAGTATTTT.